These 32 T cell receptor beta chains share one sample of origin, sequenced in a study of OX40 agonist ivuxolimab in advanced cancers. Sequencing used immunoSEQ multiplex PCR; TCRdb keeps in-frame clones, though not all of them. The sample shows tens of thousands of clones, about 85% of them seen only once. The source material was CD4+ or CD8+ T cells sorted from blood, sampled in a trial of the OX40 agonist ivuxolimab. These receptors originate from an adult with an advanced solid tumor such as melanoma, head and neck, liver or kidney cancer.

The chain recombines TRBV11-2 with TRBJ2-2; the D gene is possibly TRBD1 (7 bases). Germline CDR1 SGHAT, CDR2 FQNNGV. Trimming shortened V by 4 bases and J by 0 bases, and 18 bases separated the two germline ends. The length of the CDR3 is 18 residues. The CDR3 protein is CASSYRQGGFANTGELFF. CDR3 in DNA: TGTGCCAGCAGCTACAGACAGGGAGGTTTTGCGAACACCGGGGAGCTGTTTTTT.

The sample holds a few counts of this clone. The chain links TRBV5-1 to TRBJ2-3, with D hard to call. CDR3 length: 13 amino acids. The germline V gene encodes CDR1 SGHRS and CDR2 YFSETQ. Trimming left V 6 bases short and J 3 bases short, with 11 bases between. CDR3 in amino acids: CASTLAGTDTQYF. Here the CDR3 DNA reads TGCGCCAGCACCCTGGCCGGAACAGATACGCAGTATTTT.

Only a few counts were recorded for this clone. The chain combines TRBV5-8 with TRBJ2-1, with 7 bases matching TRBD1. Unmatched junction bases numbered 12, after V lost 2 bases and J lost 7 bases. Germline V gives CDR1 SGHTS, CDR2 YDEGEE. The length of the CDR3 is 16 residues. Here the CDR3 reads CASSFVRDSGVNEQFF. The CDR3 coding sequence is TGTGCCAGCAGCTTCGTACGGGACAGCGGTGTGAATGAGCAGTTCTTC.

The V and J genes are TRBV5-4 and TRBJ2-2; 9 nucleotides line up with TRBD2. V was clipped by 0 bases and J by 8 bases; unmatched bases: 2. The CDR3 has 14 amino acids. Germline values: CDR1 SGHNT, CDR2 YYREEE (reference sequence). DNA for the CDR3: TGTGCCAGCAGCTTGGAGGGACTAGCTGGGGAGCTGTTTTTT. It encodes CASSLEGLAGELFF.

The chain combines TRBV5-1 with TRBJ1-2, with no clear D. The V end lost 2 bases, the J end lost 8 bases, and 10 bases lay between the germline ends. The CDR3 length is 12 residues. The germline V gene has CDR1 SGHRS and CDR2 YFSETQ. The CDR3 sequence: CASSLPSQGYTF. CDR3 in DNA: TGCGCCAGCAGCTTACCAAGTCAAGGCTACACCTTC. Together with reference TRBV5-1 and TRBJ1-2, the CDR3 gives the full variable domain: KAGVTQTPRYLIKTRGQQVTLSCSPISGHRSVSWYQQTPGQGLQFLFEYFSETQRNKGNFPGRFSGRQFSNSRSEMNVSTLELGDSALYLCASSLPSQGYTFGSGTRLTVV.

The V call is TRBV2, the J call TRBJ2-2; TRBD2 matches at 10 bases. V trimming: 7 bases; J trimming: 1 base; junction bases outside the gene matches: 3. The CDR3 has 15 amino acids. Germline V lookup: CDR1 SNHLY, CDR2 FYNNEI. This chain's CDR3 is CASKGLAVNTGELFF. CDR3 in DNA: TGTGCCAGCAAAGGACTAGCGGTGAACACCGGGGAGCTGTTTTTT.

The chain has TRBV5-1 and TRBJ2-2, with D perhaps matching TRBD1 or TRBD2 (5 bases each). This CDR3 has 15 residues. In germline, CDR1 is SGHRS, CDR2 YFSETQ. Trimming took 0 bases from V and 4 from J, leaving 10 bases between them. The CDR3 region is CASSLDEGLTGELFF. The CDR3 nucleotides read TGCGCCAGCAGCTTGGACGAGGGGCTCACCGGGGAGCTGTTTTTT. The entire variable domain, with the rest obtained from reference TRBV5-1 and TRBJ2-2, is as follows: KAGVTQTPRYLIKTRGQQVTLSCSPISGHRSVSWYQQTPGQGLQFLFEYFSETQRNKGNFPGRFSGRQFSNSRSEMNVSTLELGDSALYLCASSLDEGLTGELFFGEGSRLTVL.

This chain connects TRBV18 to TRBJ2-1; D possibly matches TRBD1 or TRBD2 (5 bases each). Germline lookup yields CDR1 KGHSH and CDR2 LQKENI. Trimming took 4 bases from V and 13 from J, leaving 14 bases between them. This CDR3 comprises 12 residues. The CDR3 DNA reads TGTGCCAGCTCACAGGGACCCGACCCACAGTTCTTC. It translates to CASSQGPDPQFF.

V and J are TRBV7-2 and TRBJ1-1, with D possibly TRBD1 on 6 matching bases. Germline V lookup: CDR1 SGHTA, CDR2 FQGNSA. This CDR3 comprises 15 residues. The germline V and J ends were trimmed by 5 bases and 2 bases, with 15 bases remaining between them. The chain's CDR3 is CASSPRGRTNTEAFF. CDR3 sequence (DNA): TGTGCCAGCAGCCCACGGGGGCGAACTAACACTGAAGCTTTCTTT. The entire variable domain, with the rest obtained from reference TRBV7-2 and TRBJ1-1, is as follows: GAGVSQSPSNKVTEKGKDVELRCDPISGHTALYWYRQSLGQGLEFLIYFQGNSAPDKSGLPSDRFSAERTGGSVSTLTIQRTQQEDSAVYLCASSPRGRTNTEAFFGQGTRLTVV.

This clone was seen a handful of times. The CDR3 region has the DNA TGTGCCAGCAGCTTAGACGGGAGTCAGCCCCAGCATTTT. This codes for CASSLDGSQPQHF. The V and J genes are TRBV7-9 and TRBJ1-5, with D unclear. V dropped 1 base and J dropped 6 bases, with 7 bases sitting between them. The germline CDR1 and CDR2 sequences are SEHNR and FQNEAQ (reference sequence). The CDR3 loop spans 13 amino acids.

The CDR3 bases are TGTGCCAGCAGCTTAGGGTCAGGGGGCGCGACAGATACGCAGTATTTT. Protein sequence: CASSLGSGGATDTQYF. V and J are TRBV11-3 and TRBJ2-3; 8 nucleotides agree with TRBD1. The V gene's germline CDR1 is SGHNT and CDR2 YENEEA. This CDR3 contains 16 residues. J gave up 3 bases and V 1 base, and 6 bases lay outside the gene matches.

The chain couples TRBV5-1 to TRBJ2-1; 7 bases align to TRBD2. V shed 5 bases and J 0 bases; nucleotides not matched to a gene: 5. Per the germline V gene, CDR1 is SGHRS and CDR2 is YFSETQ. The CDR3 contains 15 residues. The CDR3 region is CASRREGSSYNEQFF. The CDR3 DNA is TGCGCCAGCAGGAGGGAGGGGAGCTCCTACAATGAGCAGTTCTTC.

J is TRBJ2-6 and V is TRBV10-3; D unclear. Per the germline V gene, CDR1 is ENHRY and CDR2 is SYGVKD. Trimming removed 0 bases from V and 2 bases from J, with 8 bases in between. This CDR3 has 16 residues. The CDR3 here is CAISESMTPGANVLTF. In DNA form, the CDR3 reads TGTGCCATCAGTGAGTCAATGACCCCTGGGGCCAACGTCCTGACTTTC.

Concerning this clone itself: The same CDR3 arises from other DNA sequences in this sample as well. The chain employs TRBV2 and TRBJ1-1; no clear D gene. The CDR3 covers 13 residues. CDR1 and CDR2 from the germline V gene are SNHLY and FYNNEI. The V end was cut by 2 bases, the J end by 1 base, with 5 bases between. The CDR3 sequence is CASSESGNTEAFF. The DNA of the CDR3 is TGTGCCAGCAGTGAATCTGGGAACACTGAAGCTTTCTTT.

This rearrangement joins TRBV28 to TRBJ2-7; 10 positions match TRBD2. The CDR3 extends over 15 amino acids. CDR1 MDHEN and CDR2 SYDVKM come from the germline V gene. Trimming removed 6 bases from V and 5 bases from J; junction bases left unmatched: 10. Written as DNA, the CDR3 is TGTGCCAGCAGGGGCAAGGCTAGCGGGAGCCACGAGCAGTACTTC. It codes for CASRGKASGSHEQYF.

The V call is TRBV5-1, the J call TRBJ2-5, with TRBD2 identical over 7 bases. Germline-derived CDR1 and CDR2 are SGHRS and YFSETQ. V was clipped by 6 bases and J by 5 bases; unmatched bases: 7. The CDR3 length is 13 residues. CDR3 in DNA: TGCGCCAGCAAACTGGGAGGGGTGGAGACCCAGTACTTC. Its protein product is CASKLGGVETQYF.

CDR3 loop: CASSEKGRAGELFF. In nucleotides, the CDR3 is TGTGCCAGCAGTGAGAAGGGAAGGGCCGGGGAGCTGTTTTTT. The chain has TRBV6-9 and TRBJ2-2; D not resolved. Germline CDR1 is MNHGY and CDR2 is SVAAGI. Trimming took 5 bases from V and 6 from J, leaving 13 bases between them. The CDR3 loop spans 14 amino acids.

The rearrangement joins TRBV5-4 to TRBJ1-2; D is ambiguous. The CDR3 consists of 14 residues. Trimming shortened V by 4 bases and J by 4 bases, and 14 bases separated the two germline ends. Germline V CDR1 and CDR2: SGHNT, YYREEE (reference sequence). CDR3 amino acids: CASSQDRSSYGYTF. For the CDR3, the DNA is TGTGCCAGCAGCCAAGATAGGAGCAGCTATGGCTACACCTTC.

The sample holds a few counts of this clone. Written as DNA, the CDR3 is TGTGCCAGCAGCACCCAGGGGGTGCAGGGCTACACCTTC. Its translation is CASSTQGVQGYTF. The chain recombines TRBV9 with TRBJ1-2; 7 bases agree with TRBD1. Germline V CDR1 and CDR2: SGDLS, YYNGEE. The length of the CDR3 is 13 residues. The ends lost 4 bases at V and 8 bases at J; junction bases unmatched: 8.

The chain uses TRBV30 and TRBJ2-1, with D unclear. Trimming cost V 4 bases and J 2 bases, with 9 bases left between them. The CDR3 is 13 residues long. Germline loops: CDR1 GTSNPN, CDR2 SVGIG (reference sequence). For the CDR3, the DNA is TGTGCCTGGACCCCAGAGCCCTACAATGAGCAGTTCTTC. As protein: CAWTPEPYNEQFF.

The rearrangement uses TRBV6-6 and TRBJ2-5; D is tentatively TRBD1 or TRBD2 (5 bases each). The CDR3 runs 13 residues. The germline V gene has CDR1 MNHNY and CDR2 SVGAGI (reference sequence). V was pared by 3 bases and J by 7 bases, with 12 bases between. The CDR3 loop is CASSYGDGGTQYF. The CDR3 coding sequence is TGTGCCAGCAGTTATGGCGATGGGGGGACCCAGTACTTC.

The chain employs TRBV18 and TRBJ2-1; TRBD2 matches at 7 bases. The CDR3 runs 16 residues. The junction had 14 bases not matched to a gene; V was cut back by 3 bases and J by 9 bases. Germline V lookup: CDR1 KGHSH, CDR2 LQKENI. CDR3 protein: CASSPDGGSYGSEQFF. CDR3 DNA sequence: TGTGCCAGCTCACCCGATGGCGGGAGTTATGGGAGTGAGCAGTTCTTC.

The chain uses TRBV4-2 and TRBJ1-2; maybe TRBD1 (5 bases). Germline assignment: CDR1 LGHNA and CDR2 YNFKEQ. V dropped 0 bases and J dropped 5 bases, with 13 bases sitting between them. This CDR3 comprises 15 residues. The CDR3 region has the DNA TGTGCCAGCAGCCAAGAAGCCCAGGGTGGGTATGGCTACACCTTC. Protein: CASSQEAQGGYGYTF.

The chain is built from TRBV10-3 and TRBJ1-3; D might be TRBD1 (5 bases). Germline V gene data show CDR1 as ENHRY and CDR2 as SYGVKD. Trimming took 4 bases from V and 4 from J, leaving 17 bases between them. CDR3 size: 16 residues. The CDR3 region is CAISASSDRPGNTIYF. The CDR3 nucleotides are TGTGCCATCAGTGCTTCTTCCGACAGACCGGGAAACACCATATATTTT.

The V and J genes are TRBV7-3 and TRBJ2-1; possibly TRBD1 or TRBD2 for D (7 bases each). There are 15 residues in the CDR3. Between the trimmed V and J ends, which lost 5 bases and 3 bases, there was a span of 14 bases. The germline CDR1 and CDR2 sequences are SGHTA and FQGTGA. CDR3 sequence (DNA): TGTGCCAGCAGCCTACAGGGGACTATCTACAATGAGCAGTTCTTC. Protein product: CASSLQGTIYNEQFF.

The chain uses TRBV5-1 and TRBJ2-7, with 7 nucleotides matching TRBD2. The V gene's germline CDR1 is SGHRS and CDR2 YFSETQ. The CDR3 has 15 amino acids. Losses at the gene ends were 0 bases for V and 2 bases for J; bases not matched to a gene: 5. Written as DNA, the CDR3 is TGCGCCAGCAGCTTGGAACTAGCGAGGACCTACGAGCAGTACTTC. It codes for CASSLELARTYEQYF.

The rearrangement joins TRBV4-1 to TRBJ2-2; D is perhaps TRBD2 (5 bases). The CDR3 extends over 16 amino acids. The germline V gene has CDR1 MGHRA and CDR2 YSYEKL. V lost 4 bases and J lost 4, with 16 bases in between. In DNA form, the CDR3 reads TGCGCCAGCAGCCCGCGGGCTCACCAAGCCACCGGGGAGCTGTTTTTT. Translating it yields CASSPRAHQATGELFF.

The chain links TRBV4-2 to TRBJ1-1; 10 bases map to TRBD1. CDR1 is LGHNA and CDR2 is YNFKEQ in the germline V gene. J lost 13 bases, V lost 0 bases, and 8 bases had no gene match. There are 14 residues in the CDR3. The CDR3 sequence is CASSQEGTGALSFF. CDR3 sequence (DNA): TGTGCCAGCAGCCAAGAAGGGACAGGGGCCTTAAGTTTCTTT.

The chain uses TRBV5-1 and TRBJ1-1; D might be TRBD1 (5 bases). The CDR3 has 15 residues. Trimming removed 1 base from V and 1 base from J, with 11 bases in between. The germline CDR1 and CDR2 sequences are SGHRS and YFSETQ. The chain's CDR3 is CASSLLSGENTEAFF. CDR3 nucleotides: TGCGCCAGCAGCTTGTTATCGGGGGAGAACACTGAAGCTTTCTTT.

This clone was recorded once. V is TRBV7-9 and J is TRBJ1-5; D not certain. Per the germline V gene, CDR1 is SEHNR and CDR2 is FQNEAQ (reference sequence). The V end was cut by 3 bases, the J end by 4 bases, with 7 bases between. The CDR3 has 13 amino acids. CDR3 region: CASSFDGNQPQHF. The CDR3 DNA follows: TGTGCCAGCAGCTTCGACGGGAATCAGCCCCAGCATTTT. Looking up the rest from reference TRBV7-9 and TRBJ1-5 gives the full variable domain: DTGVSQNPRHKITKRGQNVTFRCDPISEHNRLYWYRQTLGQGPEFLTYFQNEAQLEKSRLLSDRFSAERPKGSFSTLEIQRTEQGDSAMYLCASSFDGNQPQHFGDGTRLSIL.

The chain has TRBV6-5 and TRBJ1-3; TRBD1 agrees at 12 bases. The CDR3 runs to 13 residues. Looked up from germline, CDR1 is MNHEY and CDR2 is SVGAGI. V lost 5 bases, J lost 10 bases, and 3 bases stayed unmatched. Written as DNA, the CDR3 is TGTGCCAGCAGTCAGGGACAGGGGGCTACCATATATTTT. This gives the protein CASSQGQGATIYF.

The chain couples TRBV9 to TRBJ1-2; the match to TRBD1 covers 9 bases. V was clipped by 2 bases and J by 5 bases; unmatched bases: 7. Germline CDR1 reads SGDLS; CDR2 reads YYNGEE. The CDR3 covers 15 residues. CDR3 sequence (DNA): TGTGCCAGCAGCGTTGGGACAGGGCTGGGGTATGGCTACACCTTC. It translates to CASSVGTGLGYGYTF.